This entry lists 15 T cell receptor beta chains sequenced from one sample in a study of T cell clonality in common variable immunodeficiency. The method was immunoSEQ multiplex PCR; TCRdb's version includes in-frame clones alone and lacks a portion of them. The data show roughly 52,000 clones, with none appearing a single time. Material: peripheral blood mononuclear cells. All receptors derive from a person aged 18 to 75 in good health.

This clone was observed many times. The missing CDR3 end, 3 residues past where the read stops, is filled in from the germline J gene. The J gene is TRBJ2-1, the V gene TRBV29-1; 9 bases are shared with TRBD2. The CDR3 is made up of 15 amino acids. Germline V gene data show CDR1 as SQVTM and CDR2 as ANQGSEA. The V and J ends lost 4 bases and 4 bases, in that order; junction bases with no gene match: 8. CDR3 bases read: TGCAGCGTTGCTTCGGGACTAGCCTATTACAATGAG. It codes for CSVASGLAYYNE. In full, the CDR3 reads CSVASGLAYYNEQFF.

This clone was found many times. The CDR3 extends 3 residues past the end of the read, so its final part is completed from the germline J gene. The chain couples TRBV7-9 to TRBJ1-1; 7 bases are shared with TRBD1. The CDR3 spans 15 residues. The V and J ends lost 5 bases and 5 bases, in that order; junction bases with no gene match: 11. From germline, CDR1 is SEHNR and CDR2 FQNEAQ (reference sequence). Incomplete CDR3 DNA: TGTGCCAGCAGCAAAAGGACAGGCTCGACTACTGAA. It encodes CASSKRTGSTTE. The CDR3 in its entirety is CASSKRTGSTTEAFF.

This clone came up many times. The read comes to an end 3 residues before the CDR3 does, leaving the germline J gene to fill in the end. This chain links TRBV30 with TRBJ1-4, with TRBD1 matching 10 bases. J lost 6 bases, V lost 2 bases, and 9 bases had no gene match. CDR3 length: 16 residues. Germline-derived CDR1 and CDR2 are GTSNPN and SVGIG (reference sequence). CDR3 sequence: CAWSRQGALADEKLFF. Partial CDR3 DNA: TGTGCCTGGAGTAGACAGGGGGCGCTTGCTGATGAAAAA.

In its sample, this clone was seen many times. With the read ending 3 residues before the CDR3 end, the germline J gene is used to fill in that end. The rearrangement joins TRBV7-3 to TRBJ2-4; TRBD1 aligns across 11 bases. Germline trimming cut 6 bases from V and 9 bases from J; bases unmatched to any gene: 10. Germline V lookup: CDR1 SGHTA, CDR2 FQGTGA. This CDR3 spans 15 amino acids. CDR3 DNA, as far as it was read: TGTGCCAGCAGTTGGACAGGGACAGGGGGTAGCATT. Translated: CASSWTGTGGSI. Given in full, the CDR3 is CASSWTGTGGSIQYF.

In this sample, this clone turned up many times. The read falls 3 residues short of the CDR3 end, and the missing part is taken from the germline J gene. The chain is built from TRBV5-6 and TRBJ2-7, with a tentative D call TRBD2 (5 bases). Trimming removed 6 bases at V and 6 bases at J, with 16 bases between. Looked up from germline, CDR1 is SGHDT and CDR2 is YYEEEE. The CDR3 spans 13 residues. CDR3 DNA, as far as it was read: TGTGCCAGCACCCCGGGGTCCTTCGGCGAG. This encodes CASTPGSFGE. The entire CDR3 is CASTPGSFGEQYF. Looking up the rest from reference TRBV5-6 and TRBJ2-7 gives the full variable domain: DAGVTQSPTHLIKTRGQQVTLRCSPKSGHDTVSWYQQALGQGPQFIFQYYEEEERQRGNFPDRFSGHQFPNYSSELNVNALLLGDSALYLCASTPGSFGEQYFGPGTRLTVT.

This clone came up a few times. The read ends 3 residues before the CDR3 terminus; that terminus is restored from the germline J gene. The chain couples TRBV7-4 to TRBJ1-1, with D unresolved. The CDR3 loop spans 16 amino acids. With 1 base removed from V and 4 bases from J, the gap between germline ends came to 16 bases. CDR1 is SGHVT and CDR2 is SQSDAQ in the germline V gene. The sequenced part of the CDR3 DNA is TGTGCCAGCAGCTTAGGGGTAGAGGGTATCGGCACTGAA. This codes for CASSLGVEGIGTE. The complete CDR3 sequence is CASSLGVEGIGTEAFF.

In its sample, this clone was seen many times. Read sequence stops 3 residues before the CDR3 end, and the germline J gene provides the missing end. The chain links TRBV7-2 to TRBJ2-5; possibly TRBD1 or TRBD2 for D (5 bases each). The length of the CDR3 is 14 residues. Germline V gene sequence: CDR1 SGHTA, CDR2 FQGNSA. The V end lost 0 bases, the J end lost 5 bases, and 10 bases lay between the germline ends. The sequenced part of the CDR3 DNA is TGTGCCAGCAGCTTAGCGCACAGGAGGGAGACC. Amino acid sequence: CASSLAHRRET. The entire CDR3 sequence reads CASSLAHRRETQYF.

This clone showed up many times. The read comes to an end 3 residues before the CDR3 does, leaving the germline J gene to fill in the end. The rearrangement links TRBV20-1 to TRBJ1-5, with 9 bases that match TRBD1. This CDR3 has 14 residues. With 5 bases clipped from V and 3 bases from J, the junction kept 5 bases outside the gene matches. From germline, CDR1 is DFQATT and CDR2 SNEGSKA (reference sequence). The CDR3 bases that were read are TGCAGTGCTGAACAGGGGGCGGTCAATCAGCCC. This sequence encodes CSAEQGAVNQP. The complete CDR3 protein is CSAEQGAVNQPQHF.

This clone appeared many times. The observed sequence ends 3 residues before the CDR3 terminus, with the missing tail filled in from the germline J gene. The chain uses TRBV5-4 and TRBJ1-1; the D is unclear. Trimming shortened V by 2 bases and J by 0 bases, and 5 bases separated the two germline ends. The germline V gene encodes CDR1 SGHNT and CDR2 YYREEE (reference sequence). The CDR3 contains 13 residues. The CDR3 loop is CASSFTVNTEAFF. Incomplete CDR3 DNA: TGTGCCAGCAGCTTCACAGTGAACACTGAA.

This clone was seen repeatedly, ten times or more. The CDR3 end falls 3 residues outside the read, so it is completed with the germline J gene. The chain employs TRBV29-1 and TRBJ2-3, with 14 bases matching TRBD2. The germline gives CDR1 SQVTM, CDR2 ANQGSEA. CDR3 length: 20 amino acids. The sequenced CDR3 bases are TGCAGCGTTGATCCCTATCTGACTAGCGGGAGGGCTGGGGAGGAAGAGACG. Translating gives CSVDPYLTSGRAGEEET. The CDR3, in full, reads CSVDPYLTSGRAGEEETQYF.

This clone was seen ten or more times. The read halts 3 residues ahead of the CDR3 end, with the missing end drawn from the germline J gene. This rearrangement joins TRBV5-4 to TRBJ1-3; no firm D call. The CDR3 loop spans 15 amino acids. CDR1 and CDR2 from the germline V gene are SGHNT and YYREEE (reference sequence). Between the trimmed V and J ends, which lost 3 bases and 4 bases, there was a span of 14 bases. The CDR3 region is CASSYSPRGGNTIYF. The sequenced CDR3 bases are TGTGCCAGCAGCTACTCCCCTCGGGGAGGAAACACC.

This clone was detected many times. The read halts 3 residues ahead of the CDR3 end, with the missing end drawn from the germline J gene. This chain links TRBV13 with TRBJ2-1, with D possibly TRBD1 on 5 matching bases. The CDR3 sequence is 15 residues long. With 3 bases removed from V and 9 bases from J, the gap between germline ends came to 18 bases. Looked up from germline, CDR1 is PRHDT and CDR2 is FYEKMQ (reference sequence). CDR3 DNA, as far as it was read: TGTGCCAGCAGCTTTAGTGAAGGGGCTGCCGTTGAG. This sequence encodes CASSFSEGAAVE. The CDR3 as a whole reads CASSFSEGAAVEQFF.

In its sample, this clone was seen many times. From the germline J gene comes the end of the CDR3, since the read stops 3 residues before it. V and J are TRBV20-1 and TRBJ2-3; 7 bases line up with TRBD2. With 1 base clipped from V and 3 bases from J, the junction kept 7 bases outside the gene matches. This CDR3 region has 15 residues. Germline CDR1 and CDR2: DFQATT and SNEGSKA (reference sequence). The CDR3 protein is CSARGRELGTDTQYF. Incomplete CDR3 DNA: TGCAGTGCTAGAGGGCGGGAGCTGGGGACAGATACG.

This clone appeared many times. The read ends 3 residues before the CDR3 terminus; that terminus is restored from the germline J gene. The genes are TRBV7-2 and TRBJ1-2; D gene unclear. The CDR3 totals 15 residues. V was trimmed by 4 bases and J by 3 bases, leaving 15 bases between them. From germline, CDR1 is SGHTA and CDR2 FQGNSA. The chain's CDR3 is CASSSEAADYYGYTF. The CDR3 bases that were read are TGTGCCAGCAGCTCCGAGGCGGCAGACTACTATGGC.

This clone has just a few counts. Read sequence stops 3 residues before the CDR3 end, and the germline J gene provides the missing end. This chain uses TRBV7-9 with TRBJ1-2; unclear D gene. CDR3 length equals 12 residues. CDR1 SEHNR and CDR2 FQNEAQ come from the germline V gene (reference sequence). The CDR3 sequence: CASSSLRYDYTF. CDR3 DNA, as far as it was read: TGTGCCAGCAGCTCATTGAGGTACGAC.